Sequencing of this T cell receptor beta chain was carried out in a study of spatial heterogeneity in lung cancer. The wider study: Bulk RNA-seq from matched material yielded a T cell module score that correlated strongly with TCR transcript counts in tumor regions.

Time point indicated: sample taken at primary tumor resection. This clonotype was counted at least ten times. Its target is unknown. Study results and caveats: Tracking of tumor mutation counts was seen in expanded intratumoral alpha and beta TCR counts.

The germline gives CDR1 MDHEN, CDR2 SYDVKM. The CDR3 loop spans 16 amino acids. The germline V and J ends were trimmed by 5 bases and 4 bases, with 19 bases remaining between them. TCRdb reprocessed the 5' RACE reads via MiXCR and lists one record per CDR3 protein. Of about 8,800 distinct CDR3 sequences in the sample, 4.5% were seen once. The chain joins TRBV28 to TRBJ2-3; D call uncertain. The clonotype originates from a female donor with early-stage non-small cell lung cancer. The source material was lung tumor tissue, sampled at surgery. The CDR3 loop is CASSVPGQTWADTQYF. CDR3 DNA sequence: TGTGCCAGCAGTGTACCGGGCCAAACTTGGGCAGATACGCAGTATTTT.